This TCR beta chain was profiled in a study of cytomegalovirus exposure and HLA in healthy donors. Broader study findings: By HLA locus, TCR association rates varied in a later analysis, with DRB1 showing the most and HLA-C the fewest.

In regard to this clone: Its antigen is currently unknown.

It was with 60 Vbeta and 13 Jbeta primers that the PCR ran. Here immunoSEQ multiplex PCR was the method, and the copy in TCRdb shows in-frame clones only, minus some. Of around 210,000 clones listed, 60% to 80% are singletons. In germline, CDR1 is MRHNA, CDR2 SNTAGT. The junction had 11 bases not matched to a gene; V was cut back by 7 bases and J by 5 bases. This CDR3 region has 16 residues. The sequence was collected from a woman in her 30s in good health and CMV-seronegative. Source material: PBMCs. The chain is built from TRBV6-4 and TRBJ2-1, with 10 bases fitting TRBD2. The CDR3 spells CASKRSSGGTNNEQFF. CDR3 bases: TGTGCCAGCAAAAGGTCTAGCGGGGGTACAAACAATGAGCAGTTCTTC.